This T cell receptor (beta chain) emerged from a study of T cells in Graves' hyperthyroidism and ophthalmopathy. Using RNA transcripts as the source, TCR beta CDR3 regions were amplified. Using the HTBI primer set, a first-round RT-PCR was run on the TCR CDR3. TCRdb ran MiXCR on the multiplex PCR reads and lists one entry per CDR3 protein. The sample includes roughly 500,000 distinct CDR3 sequences, around 45% of them seen just once. This CDR3 contains 16 residues. V was pared by 4 bases and J by 7 bases, with 22 bases between. Germline-derived CDR1 and CDR2 are ENHRY and SYGVKD. The chain joins TRBV10-3 to TRBJ1-2, with a weak D call TRBD1 (6 bases). The receptor comes from an adult woman with Graves' disease, either hyperthyroidism or ophthalmopathy (not recorded which). Specimen: peripheral blood or thyroid tissue (not recorded which). CDR3 region: CAISALSSTNRVGYTF. The CDR3 nucleotides are TGTGCCATCAGTGCTTTGAGCAGCACAAACAGGGTTGGCTACACCTTC.